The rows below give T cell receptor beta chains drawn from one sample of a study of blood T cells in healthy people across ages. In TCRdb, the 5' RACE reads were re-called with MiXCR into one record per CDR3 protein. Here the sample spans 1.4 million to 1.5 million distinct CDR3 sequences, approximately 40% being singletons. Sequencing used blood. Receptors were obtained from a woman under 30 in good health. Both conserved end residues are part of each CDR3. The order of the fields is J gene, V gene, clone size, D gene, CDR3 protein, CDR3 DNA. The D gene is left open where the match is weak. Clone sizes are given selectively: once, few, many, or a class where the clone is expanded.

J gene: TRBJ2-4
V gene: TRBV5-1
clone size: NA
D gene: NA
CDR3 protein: CASSPRTERNIQYF
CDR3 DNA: TGCGCCAGCAGCCCACGGACAGAGAGAAACATTCAGTACTTC

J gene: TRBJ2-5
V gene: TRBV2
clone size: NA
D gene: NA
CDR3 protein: CASSEERPRTETQYF
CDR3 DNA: TGTGCCAGCAGTGAAGAACGGCCGCGGACAGAGACCCAGTACTTC

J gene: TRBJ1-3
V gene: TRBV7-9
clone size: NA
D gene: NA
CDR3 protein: CASSLEDTIYF
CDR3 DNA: TGTGCCAGCAGCTTAGAAGACACCATATATTTT

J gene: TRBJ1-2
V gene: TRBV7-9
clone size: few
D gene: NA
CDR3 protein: CASSLLGYYGYTF
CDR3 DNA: TGTGCCAGCAGCTTATTAGGGTACTATGGCTACACCTTC

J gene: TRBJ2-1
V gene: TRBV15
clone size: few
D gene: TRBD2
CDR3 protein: CATSNGGGLDEQFF
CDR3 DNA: TGTGCCACCAGCAATGGGGGGGGGTTGGATGAGCAGTTCTTC

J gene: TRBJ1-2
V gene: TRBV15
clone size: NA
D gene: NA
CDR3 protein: CATSREGVWGPGYGYTF
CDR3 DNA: TGTGCCACCAGCAGAGAGGGGGTTTGGGGTCCGGGATATGGCTACACCTTC

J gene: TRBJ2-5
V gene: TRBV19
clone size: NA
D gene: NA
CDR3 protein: CASSTEPFQETQYF
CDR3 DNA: TGTGCCAGTAGTACGGAGCCGTTCCAAGAGACCCAGTACTTC

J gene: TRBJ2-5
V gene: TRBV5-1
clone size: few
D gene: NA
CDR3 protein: CASSSGTRLGQETQYF
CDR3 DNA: TGCGCCAGCAGCTCCGGGACTCGGCTGGGCCAAGAGACCCAGTACTTC

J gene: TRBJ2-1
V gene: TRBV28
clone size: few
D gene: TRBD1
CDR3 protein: CASRERQGNNEQFF
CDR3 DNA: TGTGCCAGCAGAGAAAGACAGGGGAACAATGAGCAGTTCTTC

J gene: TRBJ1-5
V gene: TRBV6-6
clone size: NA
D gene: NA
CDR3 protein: CASNSGHNQPQHF
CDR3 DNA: TGTGCCAGCAATTCAGGGCACAATCAGCCCCAGCATTTT

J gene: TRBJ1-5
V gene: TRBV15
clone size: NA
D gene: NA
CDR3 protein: CATSDELTQPQHF
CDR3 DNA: TGTGCCACCAGCGACGAGTTAACGCAGCCCCAGCATTTT

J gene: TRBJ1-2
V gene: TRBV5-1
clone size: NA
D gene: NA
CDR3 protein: CASSPLEFFGYTF
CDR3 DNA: TGCGCCAGCAGTCCCCTCGAGTTTTTCGGCTACACCTTC

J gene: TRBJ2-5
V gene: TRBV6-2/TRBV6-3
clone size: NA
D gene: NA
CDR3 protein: CASSYSLTTHNQETQYF
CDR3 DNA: TGTGCCAGCAGTTACTCACTCACGACTCACAACCAAGAGACCCAGTACTTC

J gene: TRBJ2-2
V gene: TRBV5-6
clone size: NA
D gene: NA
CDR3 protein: CASSLALVAGSGELFF
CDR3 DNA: TGTGCCAGCAGCTTGGCCCTCGTCGCGGGGTCCGGGGAGCTGTTTTTT

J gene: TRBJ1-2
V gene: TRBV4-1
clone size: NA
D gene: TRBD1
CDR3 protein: CASGTGDLNYRNTF
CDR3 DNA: TGCGCCAGCGGGACAGGGGACCTAAACTATAGAAACACCTTC

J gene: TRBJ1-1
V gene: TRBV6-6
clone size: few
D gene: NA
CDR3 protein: CASSWPRNTEAFF
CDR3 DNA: TGTGCCAGCAGTTGGCCACGGAACACTGAAGCTTTCTTT

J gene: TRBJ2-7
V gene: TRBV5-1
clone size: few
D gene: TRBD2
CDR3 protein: CASSLATSGRNEQYF
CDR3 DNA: TGCGCCAGCAGCTTGGCGACTAGCGGGAGAAATGAGCAGTACTTC

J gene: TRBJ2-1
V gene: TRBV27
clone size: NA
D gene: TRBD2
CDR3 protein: CASSLLGVASGSYYNEQFF
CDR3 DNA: TGTGCCAGCAGTTTATTGGGGGTCGCTAGCGGGAGTTATTACAATGAGCAGTTCTTC

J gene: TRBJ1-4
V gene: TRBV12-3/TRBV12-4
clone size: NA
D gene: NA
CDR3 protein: CASGGSATLREKLFF
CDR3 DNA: TGTGCCAGCGGGGGCTCTGCGACCTTGAGGGAAAAACTGTTTTTT

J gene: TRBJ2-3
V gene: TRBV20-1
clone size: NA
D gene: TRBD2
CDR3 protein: CSASGTSGRSTDTQYF
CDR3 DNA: TGCAGTGCTAGCGGGACTAGCGGCAGAAGCACAGATACGCAGTATTTT

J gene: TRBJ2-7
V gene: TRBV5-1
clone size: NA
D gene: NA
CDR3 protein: CASSLDPGENEQYF
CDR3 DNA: TGCGCCAGCAGCCTGGATCCAGGGGAAAACGAGCAGTACTTC

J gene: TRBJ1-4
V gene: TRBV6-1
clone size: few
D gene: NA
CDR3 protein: CASSPWGGEKLFF
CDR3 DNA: TGTGCCAGCAGTCCTTGGGGGGGTGAAAAACTGTTTTTT

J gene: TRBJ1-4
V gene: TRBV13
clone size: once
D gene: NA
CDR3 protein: CASSYNAGPATNEKLFF
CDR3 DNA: TGTGCCAGCAGCTACAACGCCGGACCGGCAACTAATGAAAAACTGTTTTTT